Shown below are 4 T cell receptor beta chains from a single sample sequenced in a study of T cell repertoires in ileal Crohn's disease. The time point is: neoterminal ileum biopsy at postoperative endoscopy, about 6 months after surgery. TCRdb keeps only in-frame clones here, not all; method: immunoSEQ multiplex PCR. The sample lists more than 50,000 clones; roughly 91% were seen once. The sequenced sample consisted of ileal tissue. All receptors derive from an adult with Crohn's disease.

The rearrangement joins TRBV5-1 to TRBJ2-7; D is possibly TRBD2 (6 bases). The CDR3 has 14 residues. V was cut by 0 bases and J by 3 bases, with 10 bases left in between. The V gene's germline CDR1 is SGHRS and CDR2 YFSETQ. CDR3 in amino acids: CASSLGLELYEQYF. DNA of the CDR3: TGCGCCAGCAGCTTGGGACTAGAACTCTACGAGCAGTACTTC.

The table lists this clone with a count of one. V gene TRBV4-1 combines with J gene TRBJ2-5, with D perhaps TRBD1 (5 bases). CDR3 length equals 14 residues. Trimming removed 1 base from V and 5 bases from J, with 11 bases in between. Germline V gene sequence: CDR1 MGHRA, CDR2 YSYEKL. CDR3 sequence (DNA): TGCGCCAGCAGCCAAGGGCAGGGAAGGGAGACCCAGTACTTC. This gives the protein CASSQGQGRETQYF.

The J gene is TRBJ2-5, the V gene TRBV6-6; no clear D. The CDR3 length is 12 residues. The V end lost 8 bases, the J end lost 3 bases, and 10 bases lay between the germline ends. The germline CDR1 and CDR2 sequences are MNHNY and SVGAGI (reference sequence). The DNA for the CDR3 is TGTGCCAGCTCCGGCACAGAAGAGACCCAGTACTTC. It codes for CASSGTEETQYF.

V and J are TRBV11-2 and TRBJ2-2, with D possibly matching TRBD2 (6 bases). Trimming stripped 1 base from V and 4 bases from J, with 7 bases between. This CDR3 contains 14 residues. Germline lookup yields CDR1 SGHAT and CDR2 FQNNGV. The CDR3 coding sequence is TGTGCCAGCAGCTTAGTGGGGGGCACCGGGGAGCTGTTTTTT. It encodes CASSLVGGTGELFF.